The 19 T cell receptor beta chains listed next were all sequenced from one sample in a study of CD8+ T cells in alopecia areata. Sequencing templates came from extracted RNA that was reverse transcribed into cDNA. Sequencing used immunoSEQ multiplex PCR; TCRdb keeps in-frame clones, though not all of them. The sample lists fewer than 250,000 clones, about 60% occurring once. Sequencing used CD4+ T cells sorted from blood, obtained at week 0. These receptors were taken from a human donor with alopecia areata.

The chain uses TRBV29-1 and TRBJ2-6, with D hard to call. The CDR3 runs 17 residues. Trimming removed 6 bases from V and 0 bases from J, with 18 bases in between. CDR1 and CDR2 from the germline V gene are SQVTM and ANQGSEA. The CDR3 nucleotides read TGCAGCGTGATAAGGGAACCCTCACCCTCTGGGGCCAACGTCCTGACTTTC. It codes for CSVIREPSPSGANVLTF. The complete variable domain, with remaining parts taken from reference TRBV29-1 and TRBJ2-6, reads SAVISQKPSRDICQRGTSLTIQCQVDSQVTMMFWYRQQPGQSLTLIATANQGSEATYESGFVIDKFPISRPNLTFSTLTVSNMSPEDSSIYLCSVIREPSPSGANVLTFGAGSRLTVL.

CDR3 sequence reads: CAWSKIGETQYF. For the CDR3, the DNA is TGTGCCTGGAGTAAGATAGGAGAGACCCAGTACTTC. The chain couples TRBV30 to TRBJ2-5; D is ambiguous. Trimming pared 2 bases from V and 4 bases from J, leaving 8 bases between. CDR1 and CDR2 (germline): GTSNPN, SVGIG (reference sequence). The CDR3 covers 12 residues.

This clone was seen more than once but under ten times. V and J are TRBV2 and TRBJ2-1; 9 bases map to TRBD2. Per the germline V gene, CDR1 is SNHLY and CDR2 is FYNNEI. Germline trimming cut 6 bases from V and 4 bases from J; bases unmatched to any gene: 10. The CDR3 runs to 16 residues. CDR3 in DNA: TGTGCCAGCAGCCCCGGGACTAGCTTATTATACAATGAGCAGTTCTTC. Encoded protein: CASSPGTSLLYNEQFF.

This clone was observed a handful of times. V and J are TRBV29-1 and TRBJ1-1, with TRBD1 as a possible D gene (5 bases). Trimming left V 2 bases short and J 7 bases short, with 11 bases between. Germline CDR1 and CDR2: SQVTM and ANQGSEA. The CDR3 is made up of 12 amino acids. CDR3 sequence: CSVELAGNEAFF. CDR3 DNA: TGCAGCGTTGAATTGGCAGGGAATGAAGCTTTCTTT.

This sequence joins TRBV6-6 and TRBJ1-2; D uncertain. Trimming took off 3 bases at V and 3 bases at J, with 8 bases between the two ends. Per germline, CDR1 MNHNY and CDR2 SVGAGI (reference sequence). CDR3 size: 13 residues. Here the CDR3 reads CASSYEKDYGYTF. The CDR3 DNA reads TGTGCCAGCAGTTATGAAAAGGACTATGGCTACACCTTC.

The chain employs TRBV30 and TRBJ1-4; no clear D gene. From germline, CDR1 is GTSNPN and CDR2 SVGIG (reference sequence). The germline V and J ends were trimmed by 1 base and 6 bases, with 6 bases remaining between them. The CDR3 runs to 12 residues. CDR3 sequence (DNA): TGTGCCTGGAGTGGGGGAGATGAAAAACTGTTTTTT. Protein product: CAWSGGDEKLFF.

In nucleotides, the CDR3 is TGTGCCAGCAGTTCTCCAGAGCAGCCCCAGCATTTT. Its protein is CASSSPEQPQHF. The chain links TRBV6-5 to TRBJ1-5; no clear D gene. Germline lookup yields CDR1 MNHEY and CDR2 SVGAGI. This CDR3 comprises 12 residues. Trimming removed 4 bases at V and 7 bases at J, with 8 bases between.

This chain links TRBV7-9 with TRBJ2-7; weak D call: TRBD1 (5 bases). V lost 4 bases, J lost 5 bases, and 12 bases lay in between. Germline lookup yields CDR1 SEHNR and CDR2 FQNEAQ (reference sequence). The CDR3 loop spans 13 amino acids. The CDR3 sequence: CASSSDSSNEQYF. The CDR3 coding sequence is TGTGCCAGCAGCTCAGACAGCAGCAACGAGCAGTACTTC.

The rearrangement joins TRBV7-9 to TRBJ1-2; TRBD1 matches 8 bases. This CDR3 comprises 14 residues. Germline V gene data show CDR1 as SEHNR and CDR2 as FQNEAQ (reference sequence). Trimming at V came to 6 bases and at J to 6 bases, leaving 9 bases not matched to a gene. The CDR3 reads CASSGQGGPDGYTF. In DNA form, the CDR3 reads TGTGCCAGCAGTGGACAGGGTGGCCCCGATGGCTACACCTTC.

The CDR3: CASSQDTSGRGGTQYF. The CDR3 coding sequence is TGCGCCAGCAGCCAAGATACGAGCGGCCGAGGTGGTACGCAGTATTTT. The J gene is TRBJ2-3, the V gene TRBV4-1, with D possibly TRBD2 on 5 matching bases. The V gene's germline CDR1 is MGHRA and CDR2 YSYEKL. V was pared by 0 bases and J by 8 bases, with 18 bases between. There are 16 residues in the CDR3.

The chain recombines TRBV6-1 with TRBJ1-5; D unclear. Trimming pared 4 bases from V and 7 bases from J, leaving 11 bases between. The germline V gene has CDR1 MNHNS and CDR2 SASEGT. This CDR3 region has 13 residues. CDR3 residues: CASSAFGDQPQHF. DNA for the CDR3: TGTGCCAGCAGTGCTTTTGGTGACCAGCCCCAGCATTTT.

V gene TRBV7-9 combines with J gene TRBJ1-1; 9 bases are shared with TRBD1. Germline V gene lookup returns CDR1 SEHNR and CDR2 FQNEAQ (reference sequence). The CDR3 is made up of 14 amino acids. V was clipped by 3 bases and J by 4 bases; unmatched bases: 3. The CDR3 region has the DNA TGTGCCAGCAGCTTGAACAGGGGGCGCACTGAAGCTTTCTTT. Encoded protein: CASSLNRGRTEAFF.

The chain carries TRBV5-1 and TRBJ2-6; tentatively, D is TRBD1 (7 bases). V dropped 0 bases and J dropped 0 bases, with 13 bases sitting between them. The CDR3 runs to 18 residues. Germline-derived CDR1 and CDR2 are SGHRS and YFSETQ. The CDR3 sequence: CASSLVPGGSSGANVLTF. The CDR3 DNA reads as TGCGCCAGCAGCTTGGTCCCAGGGGGGAGCTCTGGGGCCAACGTCCTGACTTTC. The entire variable domain, with the rest obtained from reference TRBV5-1 and TRBJ2-6, is as follows: KAGVTQTPRYLIKTRGQQVTLSCSPISGHRSVSWYQQTPGQGLQFLFEYFSETQRNKGNFPGRFSGRQFSNSRSEMNVSTLELGDSALYLCASSLVPGGSSGANVLTFGAGSRLTVL.

The chain recombines TRBV11-2 with TRBJ2-4; 7 bases fit TRBD2. The CDR3 consists of 14 residues. The V gene end was trimmed by 2 bases and the J gene end by 7 bases; junction bases not matched to a gene: 5. Per the germline V gene, CDR1 is SGHAT and CDR2 is FQNNGV. As DNA, the CDR3 is TGTGCCAGCAGCTTATCCACCGGGGGGAACATTCAGTACTTC. Translation gives CASSLSTGGNIQYF.

The chain joins TRBV29-1 to TRBJ1-2, with a possible D match to TRBD1 (5 bases). V lost 0 bases, J lost 2 bases, and 13 bases lay in between. CDR3 length: 15 residues. Germline CDR1 is SQVTM and CDR2 is ANQGSEA. In DNA, the CDR3 is TGCAGCGTTGAAGATCGGGGCAGGGCGAACTATGGCTACACCTTC. Translation gives CSVEDRGRANYGYTF.

V and J are TRBV25-1 and TRBJ1-5; 8 nucleotides align to TRBD1. V shed 2 bases and J 3 bases; nucleotides not matched to a gene: 9. The germline V gene encodes CDR1 MGHDK and CDR2 SYGVNS. The CDR3 has 17 amino acids. The CDR3 bases are TGTGCCAGCAGTGAAAGGAGTAGACAGGGGTACAATCAGCCCCAGCATTTT. It translates to CASSERSRQGYNQPQHF. The whole variable domain, filled in from reference TRBV25-1 and TRBJ1-5, reads EADIYQTPRYLVIGTGKKITLECSQTMGHDKMYWYQQDPGMELHLIHYSYGVNSTEKGDLSSESTVSRIRTEHFPLTLESARPSHTSQYLCASSERSRQGYNQPQHFGDGTRLSIL.

This clone was picked up a small number of times. The chain uses TRBV4-1 and TRBJ1-1, with a tentative D call TRBD1 (5 bases). The CDR3 has 16 residues. CDR1 is MGHRA, CDR2 YSYEKL, per germline. The V end lost 4 bases, the J end lost 4 bases, and 19 bases lay between the germline ends. DNA for the CDR3: TGCGCCAGCAGCCCCCCTCCAAGACAGTGGGGCACTGAAGCTTTCTTT. This gives the protein CASSPPPRQWGTEAFF.

This rearrangement joins TRBV29-1 to TRBJ1-2; D is uncertain. Trimming shortened V by 1 base and J by 5 bases, and 11 bases separated the two germline ends. This CDR3 spans 13 amino acids. Germline CDR1 reads SQVTM; CDR2 reads ANQGSEA. CDR3 nucleotide sequence: TGCAGCGTTGAAGGAGGAAAGTATTATGGCTACACCTTC. Encoded protein: CSVEGGKYYGYTF. Together with reference TRBV29-1 and TRBJ1-2, the CDR3 gives the full variable domain: SAVISQKPSRDICQRGTSLTIQCQVDSQVTMMFWYRQQPGQSLTLIATANQGSEATYESGFVIDKFPISRPNLTFSTLTVSNMSPEDSSIYLCSVEGGKYYGYTFGSGTRLTVV.

The J gene is TRBJ2-3, the V gene TRBV6-1; D possibly matches TRBD1 or TRBD2 (5 bases each). This CDR3 is 13 amino acids long. Trimming took 10 bases from V and 5 from J, leaving 16 bases between them. The germline gives CDR1 MNHNS, CDR2 SASEGT. CDR3 residues: CATRDPWGDTQYF. The CDR3 DNA reads as TGTGCCACCCGGGACCCTTGGGGAGATACGCAGTATTTT.